One T cell receptor (beta chain) is described in this entry. The ends were cut back, 6 bases at V and 10 bases at J, with 19 bases in the middle. The length of the CDR3 is 14 residues. Germline V gives CDR1 MNHEY, CDR2 SVGEGT. This entry comes from a study of blood T cell repertoires in COVID-19. Study overall: The United States, Italy and Spain provided the acute and convalescent COVID-19 samples. T cells, B-cell-depleted T cells, or PBMCs supplied cDNA or gDNA.

Original processing methods: For nucleated cells, counts were estimated from reference gene primer amplification. TCRdb's copy holds only in-frame clones and misses some; the assay was immunoSEQ multiplex PCR. V and J calls and clone size are given by that table; D and trimming were obtained from the DNA. The table lists 300,000 or so clones, 87% of them singletons, with 1% in the top ten. The receptor's source is a man aged 50 to 60 with active or convalescent COVID-19. Sequenced sample: peripheral blood. The chain combines TRBV6-2 or TRBV6-3 with TRBJ2-1, with D maybe TRBD2 (5 bases). This CDR3 reads CASSFAGLGGEQFF. Written as DNA, the CDR3 is TGTGCCAGCAGCTTCGCGGGCCTCGGCGGGGAGCAGTTCTTC.